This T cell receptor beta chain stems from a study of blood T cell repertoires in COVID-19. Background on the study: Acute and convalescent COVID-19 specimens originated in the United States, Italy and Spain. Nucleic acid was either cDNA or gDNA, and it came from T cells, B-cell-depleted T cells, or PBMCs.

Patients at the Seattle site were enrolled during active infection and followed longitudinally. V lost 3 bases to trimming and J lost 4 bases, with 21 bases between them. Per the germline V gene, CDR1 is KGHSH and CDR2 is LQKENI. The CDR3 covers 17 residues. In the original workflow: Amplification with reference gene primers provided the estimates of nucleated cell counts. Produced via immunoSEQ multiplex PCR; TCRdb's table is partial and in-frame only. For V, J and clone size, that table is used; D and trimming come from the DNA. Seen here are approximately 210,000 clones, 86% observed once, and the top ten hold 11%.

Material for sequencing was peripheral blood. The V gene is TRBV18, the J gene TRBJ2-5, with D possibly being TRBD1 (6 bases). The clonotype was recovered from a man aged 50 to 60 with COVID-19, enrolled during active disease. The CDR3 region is CASSPSQVTGPPETQYF. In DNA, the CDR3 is TGTGCCAGCTCACCGTCCCAAGTGACAGGCCCGCCAGAGACCCAGTACTTC.